The 14 T cell receptor beta chains given below trace back to one sample, sequenced in a study of CD8 T cells in Susac syndrome. Random hexamers were used to reverse transcribe about 0.45 to 1 ug of RNA. TCRdb passed the immunoSEQ multiplex PCR reads through MiXCR, listing each CDR3 protein once. Of 120,000 or so distinct CDR3 sequences in the sample, about 93% were seen once. Sequencing was performed on CD8+ T cells from PBMCs. These receptors were obtained from a human donor with Susac syndrome.

The rearrangement joins TRBV20-1 to TRBJ1-4; D is undetermined. Germline V gives CDR1 DFQATT, CDR2 SNEGSKA (reference sequence). The CDR3 totals 13 residues. Trimming took off 2 bases at V and 5 bases at J, with 9 bases between the two ends. CDR3 bases: TGCAGTGCTAGATTATGGCAAAATGAAAAACTGTTTTTT. This codes for CSARLWQNEKLFF.

This clonotype has only one observation. V usage is TRBV4-1 and J usage is TRBJ2-2; 8 bases line up with TRBD2. The CDR3 length is 16 residues. The V and J ends lost 5 bases and 4 bases, in that order; junction bases with no gene match: 9. Germline assignment: CDR1 MGHRA and CDR2 YSYEKL. In DNA, the CDR3 is TGCGCCAGCAGCGGTGTAGCGGGACGAAGCACCGGGGAGCTGTTTTTT. Residues: CASSGVAGRSTGELFF.

The V gene is TRBV29-1, the J gene TRBJ1-1; tentatively, D is TRBD1 (5 bases). From germline, CDR1 is SQVTM and CDR2 ANQGSEA. There are 15 residues in the CDR3. The germline V and J ends were trimmed by 6 bases and 3 bases, with 20 bases remaining between them. CDR3 bases: TGCAGCGTCGCGGGAGGAAGGCGGGGGGACACTGAAGCTTTCTTT. It is translated as CSVAGGRRGDTEAFF. Full variable domain (remainder filled in from reference TRBV29-1 and TRBJ1-1): SAVISQKPSRDICQRGTSLTIQCQVDSQVTMMFWYRQQPGQSLTLIATANQGSEATYESGFVIDKFPISRPNLTFSTLTVSNMSPEDSSIYLCSVAGGRRGDTEAFFGQGTRLTVV.

V is TRBV6-5 and J is TRBJ2-5; 7 nucleotides match TRBD2. In germline, CDR1 is MNHEY, CDR2 SVGAGI. V lost 0 bases, J lost 3 bases, and 4 bases stayed unmatched. The CDR3 length is 15 residues. CDR3 sequence (DNA): TGTGCCAGCAGTTACTCGGCGGGAGCAGAAGAGACCCAGTACTTC. Encoded protein: CASSYSAGAEETQYF.

This chain links TRBV4-2 with TRBJ1-1; D possibly corresponds to TRBD1 (5 bases). This CDR3 is built from 16 residues. Germline values: CDR1 LGHNA, CDR2 YNFKEQ. V was shortened by 0 bases and J by 1 base, with 12 bases between the two germline ends. The chain's CDR3 is CASSQDWKGRNTEAFF. In DNA form, the CDR3 reads TGTGCCAGCAGCCAAGATTGGAAGGGGAGGAACACTGAAGCTTTCTTT.

This clonotype showed up just a few times. The chain has TRBV28 and TRBJ2-1; D ambiguous. Germline V gene data show CDR1 as MDHEN and CDR2 as SYDVKM. The CDR3 is 14 residues long. The V gene lost 3 bases and the J gene lost 2 bases, with 8 bases spanning the gap. The CDR3 spells CASSLTATYNEQFF. The CDR3 DNA reads TGTGCCAGCAGTTTGACGGCAACCTACAATGAGCAGTTCTTC.

A remark on this clonotype: Germline and junction disagree at one end, which may indicate a read error. This rearrangement joins TRBV7-7 to TRBJ1-1, with D maybe TRBD1 (5 bases). Per the germline V gene, CDR1 is SSHAT and CDR2 is FNYEAQ (reference sequence). The CDR3 covers 16 residues. DNA of the CDR3: TGTGCTAGCAGCCCCCATGGGCCAGGGATGAACACTGAAGCTTTCTTT. It specifies CASSPHGPGMNTEAFF.

V is TRBV30 and J is TRBJ2-3, with 7 bases matching TRBD1. Germline CDR1 and CDR2: GTSNPN and SVGIG (reference sequence). The J segment lost 6 bases and the V segment lost 3 bases, leaving 6 bases of the junction unmatched. This CDR3 comprises 13 residues. The DNA of the CDR3 is TGTGCCTGGAGGCAGGGACAGACCGATACGCAGTATTTT. Its protein product is CAWRQGQTDTQYF.

The chain combines TRBV2 with TRBJ1-2, with 8 bases identical to TRBD1. J gave up 6 bases and V 3 bases, and 6 bases lay outside the gene matches. The V gene's germline CDR1 is SNHLY and CDR2 FYNNEI. CDR3 length: 14 amino acids. The CDR3, as DNA: TGTGCCAGCAGTGATGAGCCGACAGGGGATGGCTACACCTTC. Its translation is CASSDEPTGDGYTF.

The chain uses TRBV9 and TRBJ2-5; D may be TRBD1 (5 bases). The V gene lost 0 bases and the J gene lost 1 base, with 7 bases spanning the gap. The CDR3 contains 14 residues. From germline, CDR1 is SGDLS and CDR2 YYNGEE. CDR3: CASSVGRVQETQYF. The CDR3, as DNA: TGTGCCAGCAGCGTAGGCAGGGTCCAAGAGACCCAGTACTTC.

CDR3 protein: CASSLEGTADEQYF. The CDR3 nucleotides are TGCGCCAGCAGCTTGGAAGGGACAGCCGACGAGCAGTACTTC. V usage is TRBV5-1 and J usage is TRBJ2-7; 7 positions match TRBD1. Germline V lookup: CDR1 SGHRS, CDR2 YFSETQ. This CDR3 has 14 residues. V lost 0 bases to trimming and J lost 5 bases; unmatched junction nucleotides: 5.

V usage is TRBV6-1 and J usage is TRBJ2-1, with TRBD2 matching 7 bases. CDR3 length: 12 residues. The trim removed 7 bases at V and 10 bases at J, leaving 7 bases unmatched. Germline V lookup: CDR1 MNHNS, CDR2 SASEGT. The CDR3: CASTSEAGEQFF. The DNA for the CDR3 is TGTGCCAGCACCTCAGAAGCGGGGGAGCAGTTCTTC.

This rearrangement joins TRBV12-3 or TRBV12-4 to TRBJ2-5; 7 nucleotides agree with TRBD2. CDR3 size: 14 residues. After removal of 5 bases from V and 2 bases from J, the junction contained 5 bases not matched to a gene. The CDR3 bases are TGTGCCAGCAGTGGGGCGGGAGTGCAAGAGACCCAGTACTTC. This codes for CASSGAGVQETQYF.

The chain couples TRBV11-2 to TRBJ1-2; weak D call: TRBD1 (5 bases). Per germline, CDR1 SGHAT and CDR2 FQNNGV. The ends were cut back, 5 bases at V and 8 bases at J, with 15 bases in the middle. This CDR3 contains 13 residues. The CDR3 is CASSPFGGRGYTF. For the CDR3, the DNA is TGTGCCAGCAGCCCCTTCGGGGGACGCGGCTACACCTTC.